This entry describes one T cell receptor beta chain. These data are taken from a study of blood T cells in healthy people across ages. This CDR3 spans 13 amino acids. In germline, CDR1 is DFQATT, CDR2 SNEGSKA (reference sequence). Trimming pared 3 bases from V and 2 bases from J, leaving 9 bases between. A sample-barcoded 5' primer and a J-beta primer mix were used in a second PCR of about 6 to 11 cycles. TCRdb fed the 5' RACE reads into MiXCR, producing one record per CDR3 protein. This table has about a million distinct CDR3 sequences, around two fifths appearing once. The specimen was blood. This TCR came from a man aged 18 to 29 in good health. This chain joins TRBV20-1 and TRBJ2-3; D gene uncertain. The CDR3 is CSASYRNTDTQYF. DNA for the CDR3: TGCAGTGCTAGTTATCGGAACACAGATACGCAGTATTTT.